This T cell receptor (beta chain) was profiled in a study of blood T cell repertoires in COVID-19. About the research overall: The United States, Italy and Spain provided the acute and convalescent COVID-19 samples. Sources were T cells, B-cell-depleted T cells, or PBMCs; the material itself was cDNA or gDNA.

The assay was immunoSEQ multiplex PCR, and TCRdb's table has in-frame clones only and misses some. This sample has under 200,000 clones, with around 87% found just once. The receptor comes from a man in his forties with active or convalescent COVID-19. The specimen was peripheral blood.

CDR3 residues: CASSFIFQGLEDTEAFF. CDR3 nucleotides: TGTGCCAGCAGCTTCATCTTTCAGGGGCTGGAGGACACTGAAGCTTTCTTT. The J gene is TRBJ1-1, the V gene TRBV5-5; D may be TRBD1 (6 bases). The ends were cut back, 2 bases at V and 3 bases at J, with 20 bases in the middle. The CDR3 is 17 amino acids. CDR1 and CDR2 from the germline V gene are SGHKS and YYEKEE (reference sequence).